These T cell receptor beta chains were read from a single sample in a study of blood T cell repertoires in COVID-19. Some clones are missing from TCRdb's copy, which holds only in-frame ones; the method was immunoSEQ multiplex PCR. The sample consists of approximately 200,000 clones, roughly 79% of them appearing once. The specimen sequenced was peripheral blood. These TCRs come from a human donor with acute or convalescent COVID-19. The donor label of this sample is uncertain. Each CDR3 is given with its conserved first and last residue. D genes are given only for firm matches. Size is omitted from some rows. Given values are once, few, many or a class for expanded clones.

cdr3_aa cdr3_nt cdr3_length d_call clone_size j_call v_call
CASSPLGGSETQYF TGTGCCAGCAGCCCTTTGGGGGGGTCGGAGACCCAGTACTTC 14 TRBD2 once TRBJ2-5 TRBV5-4
CASSLAEVYTEAFF TGTGCCAGCAGCTTAGCGGAGGTCTACACTGAAGCTTTCTTT 14 . . TRBJ1-1 TRBV7-8
CASSGGNSYVVGEHSPLHF TGTGCCAGCAGTGGGGGCAATTCGTACGTCGTAGGGGAGCATTCACCCCTCCACTTT 19 . few TRBJ1-6 TRBV11-2
CASSFSWDRRTRNTEAFF TGTGCCAGCAGCTTCAGTTGGGACAGACGAACTAGGAACACTGAAGCTTTCTTT 18 TRBD1 . TRBJ1-1 TRBV5-8
CASSSTGYNSPLHF TGCGCCAGCAGTTCGACAGGATATAATTCACCCCTCCACTTT 14 . . TRBJ1-6 TRBV10-1
CASSHGQGAGELFF TGTGCCAGCAGCCACGGGCAGGGGGCCGGGGAGCTGTTTTTT 14 TRBD1 . TRBJ2-2 TRBV3-1/TRBV3-2
CASSQFGENTEAFF TGTGCCAGCAGCCAATTCGGGGAGAACACTGAAGCTTTCTTT 14 . . TRBJ1-1 TRBV4-2
CASSLTGRGYTEAFF TGTGCCAGCAGCTTAACAGGGAGGGGATACACTGAAGCTTTCTTT 15 . few TRBJ1-1 TRBV11-3
CARRDRDGEKLFF TGTGCCCGCCGGGACAGGGACGGAGAAAAACTGTTTTTT 13 TRBD1 once TRBJ1-4 TRBV30
CASSQQGGTEAFF TGTGCCAGCAGCCAACAGGGAGGAACTGAAGCTTTCTTT 13 . many TRBJ1-1 TRBV3-1/TRBV3-2
CASSERNRQGPNEKLFF TGTGCCAGCAGTGAAAGAAACCGACAGGGGCCTAATGAAAAACTGTTTTTT 17 TRBD1 . TRBJ1-4 TRBV6-1
CASSSAYGYTF TGTGCCAGCAGTTCAGCGTATGGCTACACCTTC 11 . . TRBJ1-2 TRBV28
CASSYGAGGNSPLHF TGTGCCAGCAGTTACGGGGCAGGGGGCAATTCACCCCTCCACTTT 15 TRBD1 few TRBJ1-6 TRBV6-6
CASSAEGTLGNTIYF TGTGCCAGCAGCGCTGAAGGGACACTAGGAAACACCATATATTTT 15 . . TRBJ1-3 TRBV9
CASSLVVAGGQFEQFF TGCGCCAGCAGCTTGGTTGTAGCGGGGGGGCAATTCGAGCAGTTCTTC 16 TRBD2 . TRBJ2-1 TRBV5-1
CASSSGLTRTEAFF TGTGCCAGCAGCTCGGGACTTACCCGAACTGAAGCTTTCTTT 14 . . TRBJ1-1 TRBV5-5
CASSLDRQRTGYEQYF TGTGCCAGCAGCTTAGACAGGCAGAGAACGGGCTACGAGCAGTACTTC 16 . . TRBJ2-7 TRBV7-2
CASRPTGENTIYF TGTGCCAGCCGACCGACAGGGGAAAACACCATATATTTT 13 TRBD1 . TRBJ1-3 TRBV18
CASSLGQGRWANEKLFF TGTGCCAGCAGCTTGGGACAGGGCCGGTGGGCTAATGAAAAACTGTTTTTT 17 TRBD1 . TRBJ1-4 TRBV11-2
CASSLQASLSYEQYF TGTGCCAGCAGTTTACAGGCAAGCCTCTCCTACGAGCAGTACTTC 15 . . TRBJ2-7 TRBV27
CASSPGLVSYNEQFF TGTGCCAGCAGCCCCGGACTCGTCTCCTACAATGAGCAGTTCTTC 15 . . TRBJ2-1 TRBV3-1/TRBV3-2
CASSSLAGIYEQYF TGTGCCAGCAGCTCCCTAGCGGGGATCTACGAGCAGTACTTC 14 TRBD2 . TRBJ2-7 TRBV7-2
CASTMGAAGNTIYF TGTGCCAGTACCATGGGGGCGGCTGGAAACACCATATATTTT 14 . . TRBJ1-3 TRBV19
CASGRANTGELFF TGTGCCAGCGGCAGGGCGAACACCGGGGAGCTGTTTTTT 13 . . TRBJ2-2 TRBV18
CASSDGTKNTGELFF TGTGCCAGCAGTGACGGGACTAAAAACACCGGGGAGCTGTTTTTT 15 TRBD2 . TRBJ2-2 TRBV28
CASSPWIGGSFEDTQYF TGTGCCAGCAGCCCTTGGATTGGCGGGAGTTTTGAGGATACGCAGTATTTT 17 TRBD2 . TRBJ2-3 TRBV7-8
CASTYGLLTGELFF TGTGCCAGCACCTACGGACTACTTACCGGGGAGCTGTTTTTT 14 . . TRBJ2-2 TRBV5-4
CASSPLLAGGPMNNEQFF TGTGCCAGCAGCCCCCTCCTAGCGGGAGGGCCGATGAACAATGAGCAGTTCTTC 18 TRBD2 . TRBJ2-1 TRBV3-1/TRBV3-2
CASSRLAGSTDTQYF TGTGCCAGCAGTCGACTAGCCGGTAGCACAGATACGCAGTATTTT 15 TRBD2 . TRBJ2-3 TRBV6-4
CASSDDNIEQYF TGTGCCAGCAGTGACGACAACATCGAGCAGTACTTC 12 . . TRBJ2-7 TRBV6-1
CASSPTEMNTEAFF TGTGCCAGCTCACCTACAGAGATGAACACTGAAGCTTTCTTT 14 . . TRBJ1-1 TRBV18
CASSLIVSGDAEDNEQFF TGCGCCAGCAGCTTAATCGTTAGCGGGGATGCCGAAGACAATGAGCAGTTCTTC 18 TRBD2 few TRBJ2-1 TRBV5-1
CASRQQGNTEAFF TGTGCCAGCCGCCAACAGGGGAACACTGAAGCTTTCTTT 13 . . TRBJ1-1 TRBV6-5
CASSSDSGRPYNEQFF TGTGCCAGCAGCTCCGATAGCGGGAGGCCCTACAATGAGCAGTTCTTC 16 TRBD2 . TRBJ2-1 TRBV7-9
CASSPQQGDQPQHF TGTGCCAGCTCACCCCAACAGGGGGATCAGCCCCAGCATTTT 14 TRBD1 . TRBJ1-5 TRBV18
CASSAEGKGGTEAFF TGTGCCAGCAGCGCTGAAGGGAAGGGGGGGACTGAAGCTTTCTTT 15 . . TRBJ1-1 TRBV5-4
CASSQSVDQPQHF TGTGCCAGCAGCCAATCGGTTGATCAGCCCCAGCATTTT 13 . . TRBJ1-5 TRBV3-1/TRBV3-2
CSARSGGAFF TGCAGTGCTCGCTCCGGGGGGGCTTTCTTT 10 . . TRBJ1-1 TRBV20-1
CASSLASGRAQTDTQYF TGCGCCAGCAGCTTGGCTAGCGGGAGGGCCCAGACAGATACGCAGTATTTT 17 TRBD2 . TRBJ2-3 TRBV5-1
CASSSGQGHEQYF TGTGCCAGCAGTTCTGGACAGGGCCACGAGCAGTACTTC 13 TRBD1 . TRBJ2-7 TRBV12-3/TRBV12-4
CASSYRGLAGENEQFF TGTGCCAGCAGTTACCGGGGACTAGCGGGCGAGAATGAGCAGTTCTTC 16 TRBD2 . TRBJ2-1 TRBV6-5
CASSRVSDHEQYF TGTGCCAGCAGCCGGGTCAGCGACCACGAGCAGTACTTC 13 . . TRBJ2-7 TRBV5-8
CASSTLVTNEQFF TGTGCCAGCAGCACACTAGTTACCAATGAGCAGTTCTTC 13 . . TRBJ2-1 TRBV11-1
CSVEGGRALNEQFF TGCAGCGTTGAAGGCGGGAGGGCCTTAAATGAGCAGTTCTTC 14 TRBD2 few TRBJ2-1 TRBV29-1
CASSLVGEGYNEQFF TGCGCCAGCAGCTTGGTGGGGGAGGGATACAATGAGCAGTTCTTC 15 TRBD2 . TRBJ2-1 TRBV5-1
CASNEPAGTGAYGYTF TGTGCCAGTAACGAACCGGCCGGGACAGGGGCGTATGGCTACACCTTC 16 TRBD1 . TRBJ1-2 TRBV19
CASSPNWGRPTDTQYF TGCGCCAGCAGCCCGAACTGGGGGAGGCCCACAGATACGCAGTATTTT 16 . . TRBJ2-3 TRBV4-1
CASSWGGYAAGELFF TGTGCCAGCAGCTGGGGGGGATACGCGGCCGGGGAGCTGTTTTTT 15 TRBD2 . TRBJ2-2 TRBV5-4
CASTPSGQGTGANVLTF TGTGCCAGCACCCCCTCCGGACAGGGGACTGGGGCCAACGTCCTGACTTTC 17 TRBD1 . TRBJ2-6 TRBV28
CASSLRTVSGANVLTF TGTGCCAGCAGCTTAAGGACAGTCTCTGGGGCCAACGTCCTGACTTTC 16 . few TRBJ2-6 TRBV5-6
CASSLQGAIYGYTF TGTGCCAGCAGTCTACAGGGGGCAATCTATGGCTACACCTTC 14 TRBD1 . TRBJ1-2 TRBV28
CATGSNTEAFF TGTGCCACAGGGTCCAACACTGAAGCTTTCTTT 11 . . TRBJ1-1 TRBV12-3/TRBV12-4
CASSSGTGGGEQYF TGTGCCAGCAGTTCCGGGACAGGGGGTGGTGAGCAGTACTTC 14 TRBD1 . TRBJ2-7 TRBV6-5
CASQSGTTYEQYF TGCGCCAGCCAATCCGGGACTACCTACGAGCAGTACTTC 13 TRBD2 . TRBJ2-7 TRBV5-1
CASSPQGQGYEQYF TGTGCCAGCAGCCCCCAGGGACAGGGCTACGAGCAGTACTTC 14 TRBD1 . TRBJ2-7 TRBV9
CASSRRENTGELFF TGTGCCAGTAGCCGCAGGGAGAACACCGGGGAGCTGTTTTTT 14 . . TRBJ2-2 TRBV19
CASSTRQGNPYNSPLHF TGTGCCAGCAGTACTCGACAGGGCAACCCTTATAATTCACCCCTCCACTTT 17 TRBD1 . TRBJ1-6 TRBV27
CASSSPNYDEQFF TGTGCCAGCAGTTCCCCCAACTACGATGAGCAGTTCTTC 13 . . TRBJ2-1 TRBV6-6
CASRRPGQGTYEQYF TGTGCCAGCAGAAGACCGGGACAGGGGACCTACGAGCAGTACTTC 15 TRBD1 . TRBJ2-7 TRBV6-5